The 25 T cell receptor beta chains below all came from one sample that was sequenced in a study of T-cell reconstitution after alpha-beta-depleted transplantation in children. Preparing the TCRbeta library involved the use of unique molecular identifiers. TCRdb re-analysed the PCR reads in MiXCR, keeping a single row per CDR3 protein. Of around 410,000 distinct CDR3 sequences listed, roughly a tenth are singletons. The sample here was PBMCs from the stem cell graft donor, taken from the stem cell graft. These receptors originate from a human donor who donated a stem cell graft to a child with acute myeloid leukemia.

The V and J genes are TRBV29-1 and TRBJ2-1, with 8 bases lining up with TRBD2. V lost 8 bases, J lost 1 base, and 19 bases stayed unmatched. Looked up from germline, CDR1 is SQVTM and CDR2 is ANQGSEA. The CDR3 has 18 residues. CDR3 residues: CSFKHRSSGSASYNEQFF. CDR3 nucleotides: TGCAGCTTCAAGCACAGGTCCAGCGGGAGTGCGTCCTACAATGAGCAGTTCTTC.

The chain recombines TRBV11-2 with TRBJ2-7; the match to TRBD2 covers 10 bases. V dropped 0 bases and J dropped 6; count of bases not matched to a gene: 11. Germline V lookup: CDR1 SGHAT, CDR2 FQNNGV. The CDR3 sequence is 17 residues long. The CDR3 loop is CASSLDGGAGGPLEQYF. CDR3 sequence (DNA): TGTGCCAGCAGCTTAGACGGAGGAGCGGGAGGGCCCCTCGAGCAGTACTTC.

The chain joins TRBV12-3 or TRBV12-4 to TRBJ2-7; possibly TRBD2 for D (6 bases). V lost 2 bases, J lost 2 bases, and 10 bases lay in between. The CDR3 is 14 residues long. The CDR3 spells CASSLRDSAYEQYF. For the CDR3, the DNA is TGTGCCAGCAGTTTAAGGGACTCAGCCTACGAGCAGTACTTC.

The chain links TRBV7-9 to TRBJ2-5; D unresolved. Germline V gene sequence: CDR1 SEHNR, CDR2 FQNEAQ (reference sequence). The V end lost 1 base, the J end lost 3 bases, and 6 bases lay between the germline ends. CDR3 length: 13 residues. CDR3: CASSLGAEETQYF. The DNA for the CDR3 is TGTGCCAGCAGCTTAGGGGCCGAAGAGACCCAGTACTTC.

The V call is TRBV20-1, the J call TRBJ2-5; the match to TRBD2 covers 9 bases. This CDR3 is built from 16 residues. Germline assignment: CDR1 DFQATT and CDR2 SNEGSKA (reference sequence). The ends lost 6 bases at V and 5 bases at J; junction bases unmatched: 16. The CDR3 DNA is TGCAGTGCCGTCGACATCTGGACTAGCGAAGGCGAGACCCAGTACTTC. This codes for CSAVDIWTSEGETQYF.

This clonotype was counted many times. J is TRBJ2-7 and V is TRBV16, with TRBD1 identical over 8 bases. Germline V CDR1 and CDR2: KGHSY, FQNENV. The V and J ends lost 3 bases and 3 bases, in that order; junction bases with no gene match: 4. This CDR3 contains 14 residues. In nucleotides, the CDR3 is TGTGCCAGCAGCCAGGGACAGGCTTACTACGAGCAGTACTTC. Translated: CASSQGQAYYEQYF.

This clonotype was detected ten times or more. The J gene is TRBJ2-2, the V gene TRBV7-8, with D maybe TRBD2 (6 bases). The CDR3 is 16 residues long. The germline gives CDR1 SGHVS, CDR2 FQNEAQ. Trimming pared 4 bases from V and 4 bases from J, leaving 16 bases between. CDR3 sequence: CASSSRGRRGTGELFF. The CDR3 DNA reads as TGTGCCAGCAGCTCCCGAGGAAGGCGGGGCACCGGGGAGCTGTTTTTT.

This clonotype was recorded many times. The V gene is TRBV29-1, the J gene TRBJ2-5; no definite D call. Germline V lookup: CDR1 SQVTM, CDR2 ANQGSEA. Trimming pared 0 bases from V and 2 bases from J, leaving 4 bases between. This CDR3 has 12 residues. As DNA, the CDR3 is TGCAGCGTTGAAGACCGGCAAGAGACCCAGTACTTC. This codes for CSVEDRQETQYF.

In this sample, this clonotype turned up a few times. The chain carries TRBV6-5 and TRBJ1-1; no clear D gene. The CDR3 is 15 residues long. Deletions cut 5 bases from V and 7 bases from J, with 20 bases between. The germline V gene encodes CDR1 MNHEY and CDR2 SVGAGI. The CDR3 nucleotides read TGTGCCAGCAGTAACCTTCGGAGGGAAAAGGGTGAAGCTTTCTTT. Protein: CASSNLRREKGEAFF.

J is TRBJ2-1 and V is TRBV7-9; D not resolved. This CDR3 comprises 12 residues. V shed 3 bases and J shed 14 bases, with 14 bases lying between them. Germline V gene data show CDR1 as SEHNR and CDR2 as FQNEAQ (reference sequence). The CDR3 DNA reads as TGTGCCAGCAGCTTCGACTTCTGCACTGAGTTCTTC. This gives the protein CASSFDFCTEFF.

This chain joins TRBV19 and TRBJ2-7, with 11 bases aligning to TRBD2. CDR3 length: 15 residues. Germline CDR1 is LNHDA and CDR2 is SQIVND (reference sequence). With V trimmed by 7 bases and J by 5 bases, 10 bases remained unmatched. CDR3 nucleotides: TGTGCCAGTAAGTCGGCTAGCGGGAGGATCGACGAGCAGTACTTC. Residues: CASKSASGRIDEQYF.

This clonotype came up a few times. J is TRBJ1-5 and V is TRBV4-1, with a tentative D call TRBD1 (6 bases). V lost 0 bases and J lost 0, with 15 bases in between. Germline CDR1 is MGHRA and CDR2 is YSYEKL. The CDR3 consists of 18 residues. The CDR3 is CASSQDLGGLYSNQPQHF. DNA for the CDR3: TGCGCCAGCAGCCAAGATCTCGGGGGGCTCTATAGCAATCAGCCCCAGCATTTT.

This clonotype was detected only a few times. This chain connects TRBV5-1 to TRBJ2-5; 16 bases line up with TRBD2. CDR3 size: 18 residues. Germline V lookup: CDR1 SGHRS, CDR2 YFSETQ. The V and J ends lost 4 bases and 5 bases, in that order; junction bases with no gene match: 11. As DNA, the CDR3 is TGCGCCAGCAGCCCCCGAGGGACTAGCGGGGGGGCTCCGGAGACCCAGTACTTC. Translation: CASSPRGTSGGAPETQYF.

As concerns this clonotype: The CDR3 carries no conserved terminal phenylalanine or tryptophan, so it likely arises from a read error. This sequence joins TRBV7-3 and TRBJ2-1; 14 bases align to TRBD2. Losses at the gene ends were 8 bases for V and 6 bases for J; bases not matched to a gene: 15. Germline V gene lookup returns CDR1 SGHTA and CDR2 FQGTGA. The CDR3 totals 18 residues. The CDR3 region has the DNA TGTGCCAGCCAGGACAGGGGGCGACTAGCGGGAGGGCCCAATGAGCAGTTCCTC. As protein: CASQDRGRLAGGPNEQFL.

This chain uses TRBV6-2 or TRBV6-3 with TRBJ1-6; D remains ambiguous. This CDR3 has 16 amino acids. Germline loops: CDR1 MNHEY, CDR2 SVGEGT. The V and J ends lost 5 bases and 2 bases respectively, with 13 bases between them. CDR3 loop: CASSNARSTYNSPLHF. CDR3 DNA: TGTGCCAGCAGTAACGCCCGGAGCACCTATAATTCACCCCTCCACTTT.

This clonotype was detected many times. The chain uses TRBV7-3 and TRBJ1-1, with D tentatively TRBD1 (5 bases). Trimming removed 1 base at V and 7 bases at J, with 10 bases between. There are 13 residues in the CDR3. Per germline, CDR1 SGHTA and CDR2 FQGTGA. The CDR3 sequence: CASSLNTGGEAFF. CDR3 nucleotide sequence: TGTGCCAGCAGCTTAAATACGGGGGGTGAAGCTTTCTTT. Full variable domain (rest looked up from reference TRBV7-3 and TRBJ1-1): GAGVSQTPSNKVTEKGKYVELRCDPISGHTALYWYRQSLGQGPEFLIYFQGTGAADDSGLPNDRFFAVRPEGSVSTLKIQRTERGDSAVYLCASSLNTGGEAFFGQGTRLTVV.

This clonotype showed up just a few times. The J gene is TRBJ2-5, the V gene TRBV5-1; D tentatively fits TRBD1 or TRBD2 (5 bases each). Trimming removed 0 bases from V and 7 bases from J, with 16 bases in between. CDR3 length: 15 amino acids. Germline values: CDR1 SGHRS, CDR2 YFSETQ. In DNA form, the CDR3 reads TGCGCCAGCAGCTTGGGTCCCGGGGCCGCAGTGACCCAGTACTTC. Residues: CASSLGPGAAVTQYF.

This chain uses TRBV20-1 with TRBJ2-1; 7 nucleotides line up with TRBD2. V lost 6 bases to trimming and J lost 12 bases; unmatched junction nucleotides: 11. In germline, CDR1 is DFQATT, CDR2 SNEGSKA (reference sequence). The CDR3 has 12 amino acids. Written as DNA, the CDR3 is TGCAGTGCCACAAGCGGGAATGGTGGGCAGTTCTTC. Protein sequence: CSATSGNGGQFF.

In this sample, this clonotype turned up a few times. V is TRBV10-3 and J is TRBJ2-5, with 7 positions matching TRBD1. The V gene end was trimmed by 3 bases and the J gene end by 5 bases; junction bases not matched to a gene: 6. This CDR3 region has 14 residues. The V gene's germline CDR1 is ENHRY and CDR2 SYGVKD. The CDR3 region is CAISDEGAGETQYF. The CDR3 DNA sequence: TGTGCCATCAGTGACGAGGGGGCTGGGGAGACCCAGTACTTC.

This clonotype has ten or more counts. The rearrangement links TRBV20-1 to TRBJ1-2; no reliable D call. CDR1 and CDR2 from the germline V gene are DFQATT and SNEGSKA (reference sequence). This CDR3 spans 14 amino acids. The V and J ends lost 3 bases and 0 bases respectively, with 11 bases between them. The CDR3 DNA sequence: TGCAGTGCTAGGATCCTCCTCGCTAACTATGGCTACACCTTC. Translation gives CSARILLANYGYTF.

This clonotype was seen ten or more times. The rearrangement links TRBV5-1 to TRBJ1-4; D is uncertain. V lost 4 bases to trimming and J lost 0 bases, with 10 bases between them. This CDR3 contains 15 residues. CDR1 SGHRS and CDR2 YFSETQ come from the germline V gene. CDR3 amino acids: CASSVTGTTNEKLFF. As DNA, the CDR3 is TGCGCCAGCAGCGTGACGGGCACAACTAATGAAAAACTGTTTTTT.

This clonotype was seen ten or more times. The DNA of the CDR3 is TGCGCCAGCAGCCAAACGAGGGGAATACAACCTTTTAATATGAACACTGAAGCTTTCTTT. Amino acids: CASSQTRGIQPFNMNTEAFF. The chain couples TRBV4-1 to TRBJ1-1; perhaps TRBD1 as D (5 bases). The CDR3 sequence is 20 residues long. The germline CDR1 and CDR2 sequences are MGHRA and YSYEKL. V dropped 2 bases and J dropped 0 bases, with 25 bases sitting between them.

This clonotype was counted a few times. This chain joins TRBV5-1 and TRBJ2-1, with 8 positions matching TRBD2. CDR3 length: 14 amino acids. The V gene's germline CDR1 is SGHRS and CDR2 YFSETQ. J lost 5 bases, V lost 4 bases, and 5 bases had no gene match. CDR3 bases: TGCGCCAGCAGCACCGGGGGGGCGCACAATGAGCAGTTCTTC. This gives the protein CASSTGGAHNEQFF.

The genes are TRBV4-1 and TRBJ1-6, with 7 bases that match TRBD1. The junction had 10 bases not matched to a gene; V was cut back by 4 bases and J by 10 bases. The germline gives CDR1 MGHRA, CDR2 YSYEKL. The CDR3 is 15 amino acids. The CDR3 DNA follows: TGCGCCAGCAGCCTAACCGCAGGGGGAGACTCACCCCTCCACTTT. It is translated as CASSLTAGGDSPLHF.

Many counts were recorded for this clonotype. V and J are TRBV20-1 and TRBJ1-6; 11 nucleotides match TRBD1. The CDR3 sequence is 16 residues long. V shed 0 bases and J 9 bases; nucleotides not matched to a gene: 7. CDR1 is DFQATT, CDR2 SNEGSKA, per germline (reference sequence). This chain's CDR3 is CSAREGTGGLGSPLHF. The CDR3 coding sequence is TGCAGTGCTAGAGAAGGGACAGGGGGACTTGGTTCACCCCTCCACTTT.